The clone carrying this TCR beta chain was recorded a few times. Its antigen is not known. This record comes from a study of T cells in Graves' hyperthyroidism and ophthalmopathy. Study as a whole: Peripheral blood was drawn at first diagnosis, prior to all treatment. Study-level results: Among clonotypes expanded in thyroid above 0.001, most were also found in blood.

CDR3 length equals 16 residues. V was clipped by 0 bases and J by 2 bases, with 15 bases between them. Germline V gene lookup returns CDR1 SQVTM and CDR2 ANQGSEA. In patients aged 18 to 65, hyperthyroidism was newly diagnosed, with duration under 2 months. Clinical symptoms, serum thyroxine and TRAb, thyroid ultrasound and orbital computed tomography together formed the diagnostic basis. What was amplified from RNA transcripts were TCR beta CDR3 regions. Primed by the HTBI set, a first-round RT-PCR was run on the TCR CDR3. TCRdb analysed the multiplex PCR reads with MiXCR anew, one entry per CDR3 protein. The table records about 720,000 distinct CDR3 sequences, roughly 20% of them present only once.

This TCR came from a woman aged 45-65 years with Graves' hyperthyroidism that later progressed to Graves' ophthalmopathy. The V gene is TRBV29-1, the J gene TRBJ2-3; a possible D gene is TRBD1 (5 bases). The sequenced sample was blood. The CDR3 DNA sequence: TGCAGCGTTGAAGACACCCTCCAGGGTGACACAGATACGCAGTATTTT. It codes for CSVEDTLQGDTDTQYF.